This T cell receptor beta chain derives from a study of blood T cell repertoires in COVID-19. In the study overall: Acute and convalescent COVID-19 specimens originated in the United States, Italy and Spain. From T cells, B-cell-depleted T cells, or PBMCs came the material, which was cDNA or gDNA.

Original processing methods: Estimated nucleated cell counts came from reference gene primer amplification. Generated by immunoSEQ multiplex PCR, the TCRdb table keeps only in-frame clones and is missing some. That table supplies the V and J calls and clone size; D and trimming were determined from the DNA. The table has some 150,000 clones, more than 85% seen once. Germline CDR1 and CDR2: MNHNS and SASEGT. Trimming pared 2 bases from V and 2 bases from J, leaving 8 bases between. The length of the CDR3 is 14 residues. The origin of this receptor is a man aged 60 to 69 with active or convalescent COVID-19. The specimen was peripheral blood. V is TRBV6-1 and J is TRBJ2-3; D gene uncertain. The CDR3 coding sequence is TGTGCCAGCAGTGAAAACGACTCCACAGATACGCAGTATTTT. Translated: CASSENDSTDTQYF.